The T cell receptor beta chain described here comes from a study of blood T cells in healthy people across ages. Germline V gene data show CDR1 as ENHRY and CDR2 as SYGVKD. This CDR3 region has 13 residues. V gave up 9 bases and J gave up 6 bases; unmatched junction bases: 7. General study results and limits: PBMCs that were unsorted prevented a conclusive naive versus antigen-experienced comparison.

Extracted total RNA amounted to at least 5.5 micrograms for each sample. Sample-barcoded 5' priming and a J-beta primer mix drove a second PCR of roughly 6 to 12 cycles. From the 5' RACE reads, TCRdb called clonotypes with MiXCR, one entry per CDR3 protein. The data hold some 1,000,000 distinct CDR3 sequences, with approximately 25% observed a single time. This clonotype was found a few times. What it recognizes is unknown. This sample also belongs to another study, concerning T cells of mothers and their children.

The sequenced sample was blood. The rearrangement links TRBV10-3 to TRBJ2-1; 8 bases map to TRBD2. This receptor was identified in a girl under 10 years old in good health. CDR3 DNA sequence: TGTGCCATATGGCCGGGGGGGCTCAATGAGCAGTTCTTC. Its protein product is CAIWPGGLNEQFF.